Below, one T cell receptor (beta chain) is given with its context. This entry comes from a study of blood T cell repertoires in COVID-19. Sequencing used immunoSEQ multiplex PCR; TCRdb keeps in-frame clones, though not all of them. Found here are about 480,000 clones, around 87% of them singletons; the top ten hold approximately 2%. The study drew participants aged about 18 to 89 years from 24 US areas. CDR1 SGHDT and CDR2 YYEEEE come from the germline V gene. The CDR3 is 15 residues long. Germline trimming cut 4 bases from V and 1 base from J; bases unmatched to any gene: 8. The sample taken for sequencing was PBMCs or T cells enriched from blood (not recorded which). The sequence was obtained from a woman aged 40 to 50 who had recovered from COVID-19. The genes are TRBV5-6 and TRBJ2-7, with TRBD1 matching over 7 bases. CDR3 loop: CASSHDREVSYEQYF. The CDR3 DNA is TGTGCCAGCAGCCACGACAGGGAAGTATCCTACGAGCAGTACTTC.